One TCR beta chain is described in this entry. Assay used: immunoSEQ multiplex PCR; TCRdb lists only in-frame clones, some missing. The repertoire holds under 95,000 clones, around 94% seen once, with about 0.99% in the top ten. This sample was taken from a study of T cell changes during pregnancy in multiple sclerosis. Losses at the gene ends were 2 bases for V and 5 bases for J; bases not matched to a gene: 11. The germline gives CDR1 SGHTA, CDR2 FQGNSA. This CDR3 is 17 amino acids long. The source was peripheral blood, collected in the second trimester of pregnancy. V usage is TRBV7-2 and J usage is TRBJ2-5; 10 bases are a match to TRBD2. This TCR derives from a female donor in good health, enrolled as a control in a pregnancy study. CDR3 in amino acids: CASSLIGLAGVGETQYF. CDR3 DNA: TGTGCCAGCAGCTTAATCGGGCTAGCGGGAGTAGGGGAGACCCAGTACTTC. The full variable domain, rest sourced from reference TRBV7-2 and TRBJ2-5, is GAGVSQSPSNKVTEKGKDVELRCDPISGHTALYWYRQSLGQGLEFLIYFQGNSAPDKSGLPSDRFSAERTGGSVSTLTIQRTQQEDSAVYLCASSLIGLAGVGETQYFGPGTRLLVL.